This T cell receptor beta chain was obtained from a study of blood T cell repertoires in COVID-19. About the research overall: T cells, B-cell-depleted T cells, or PBMCs supplied cDNA or gDNA.

V was cut by 5 bases and J by 6 bases, with 23 bases left in between. Germline assignment: CDR1 SGHAT and CDR2 FQNNGV. The CDR3 is 16 residues long. Methods used by the authors: The assay estimated nucleated cells by amplifying reference gene primers. Profiled with immunoSEQ multiplex PCR; TCRdb holds only in-frame clones, not every one. Clone size and V and J calls were adopted from that table, with D and trimming inferred from the DNA. The table records around 370,000 clones, over 80% of them present only once. The Seattle patients, enrolled during active infection, were followed longitudinally. This TCR derives from a woman between 45 and 60 years old with COVID-19, enrolled during active disease. The chain uses TRBV11-2 and TRBJ2-7; D uncertain. The source material was peripheral blood. CDR3 residues: CASSPLAGIRKAEQYF. The CDR3 DNA follows: TGTGCCAGCAGCCCACTGGCAGGCATCCGTAAGGCCGAGCAGTACTTC.